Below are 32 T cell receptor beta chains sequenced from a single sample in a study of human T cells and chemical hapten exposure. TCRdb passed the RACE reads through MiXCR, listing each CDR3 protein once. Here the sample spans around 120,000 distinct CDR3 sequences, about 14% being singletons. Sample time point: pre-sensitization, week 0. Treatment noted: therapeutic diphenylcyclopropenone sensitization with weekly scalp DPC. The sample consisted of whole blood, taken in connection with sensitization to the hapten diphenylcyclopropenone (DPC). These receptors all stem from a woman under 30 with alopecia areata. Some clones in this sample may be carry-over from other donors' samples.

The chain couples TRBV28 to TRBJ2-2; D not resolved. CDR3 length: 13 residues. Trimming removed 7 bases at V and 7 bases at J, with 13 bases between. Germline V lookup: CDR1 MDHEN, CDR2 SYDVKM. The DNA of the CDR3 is TGTGCCAGCATTCCCGTGGGTAGCGGGGAGCTGTTTTTT. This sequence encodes CASIPVGSGELFF.

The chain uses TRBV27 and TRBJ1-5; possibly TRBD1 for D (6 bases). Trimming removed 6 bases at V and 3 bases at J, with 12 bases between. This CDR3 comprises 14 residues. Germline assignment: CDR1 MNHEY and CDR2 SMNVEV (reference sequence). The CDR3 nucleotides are TGTGCCAGCAGGGCTACAGGGTACAATCAGCCCCAGCATTTT. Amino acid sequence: CASRATGYNQPQHF.

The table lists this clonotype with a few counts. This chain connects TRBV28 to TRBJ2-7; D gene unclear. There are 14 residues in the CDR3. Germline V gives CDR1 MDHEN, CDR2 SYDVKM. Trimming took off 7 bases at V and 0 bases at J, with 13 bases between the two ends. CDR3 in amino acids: CASKSAFPSYEQYF. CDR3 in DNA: TGTGCCAGCAAGTCGGCGTTCCCCTCCTACGAGCAGTACTTC.

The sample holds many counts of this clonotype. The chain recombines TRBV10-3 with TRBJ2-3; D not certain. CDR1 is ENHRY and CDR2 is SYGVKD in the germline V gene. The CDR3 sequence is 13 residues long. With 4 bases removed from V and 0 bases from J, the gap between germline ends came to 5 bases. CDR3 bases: TGTGCCATCAGTGCAAGAAGCACAGATACGCAGTATTTT. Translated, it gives CAISARSTDTQYF.

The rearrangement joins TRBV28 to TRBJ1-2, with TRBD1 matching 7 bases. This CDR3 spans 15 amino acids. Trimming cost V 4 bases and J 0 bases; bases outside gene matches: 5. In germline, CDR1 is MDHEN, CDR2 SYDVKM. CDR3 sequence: CASSSSGGPNYGYTF. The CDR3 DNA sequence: TGTGCCAGCAGTTCCTCAGGGGGACCTAACTATGGCTACACCTTC.

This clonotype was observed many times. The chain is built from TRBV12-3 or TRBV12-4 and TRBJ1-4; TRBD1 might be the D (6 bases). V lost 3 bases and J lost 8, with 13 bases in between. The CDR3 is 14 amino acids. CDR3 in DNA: TGTGCCAGCAGTTTCAGGGGATTTGGAGAAAAACTGTTTTTT. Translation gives CASSFRGFGEKLFF.

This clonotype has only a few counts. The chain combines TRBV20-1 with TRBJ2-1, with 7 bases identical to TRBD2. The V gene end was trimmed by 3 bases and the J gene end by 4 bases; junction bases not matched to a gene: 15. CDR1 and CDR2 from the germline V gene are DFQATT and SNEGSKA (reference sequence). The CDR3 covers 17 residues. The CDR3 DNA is TGCAGTGCTAGCCCCCCTTTCGGCGGGGGTAGTTACAATGAGCAGTTCTTC. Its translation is CSASPPFGGGSYNEQFF.

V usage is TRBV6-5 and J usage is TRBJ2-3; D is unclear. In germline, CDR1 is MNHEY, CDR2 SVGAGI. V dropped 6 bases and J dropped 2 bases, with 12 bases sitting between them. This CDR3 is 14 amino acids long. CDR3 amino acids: CASSRGRSTDTQYF. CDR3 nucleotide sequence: TGTGCCAGCAGCCGAGGACGGTCCACAGATACGCAGTATTTT.

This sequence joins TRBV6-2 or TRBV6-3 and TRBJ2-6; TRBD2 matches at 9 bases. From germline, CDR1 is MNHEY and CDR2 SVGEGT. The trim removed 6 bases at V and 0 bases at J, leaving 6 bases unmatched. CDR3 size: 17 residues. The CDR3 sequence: CASRRLAGSSGANVLTF. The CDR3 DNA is TGTGCCAGCAGGCGTCTAGCGGGGTCCTCTGGGGCCAACGTCCTGACTTTC.

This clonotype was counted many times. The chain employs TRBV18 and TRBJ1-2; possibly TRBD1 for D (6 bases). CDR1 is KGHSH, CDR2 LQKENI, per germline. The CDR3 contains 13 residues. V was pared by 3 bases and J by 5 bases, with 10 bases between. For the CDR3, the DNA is TGTGCCAGCTCACCGGACAGTGTTTATGGCTACACCTTC. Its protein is CASSPDSVYGYTF.

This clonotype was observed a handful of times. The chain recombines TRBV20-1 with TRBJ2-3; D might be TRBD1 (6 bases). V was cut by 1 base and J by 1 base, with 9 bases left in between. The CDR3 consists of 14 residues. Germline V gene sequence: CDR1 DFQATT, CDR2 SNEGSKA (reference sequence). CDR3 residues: CSARGAGGTDTQYF. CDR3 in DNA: TGCAGTGCTAGAGGGGCAGGGGGCACAGATACGCAGTATTTT.

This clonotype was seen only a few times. The CDR3 spells CSATADVSNEKLFF. CDR3 sequence (DNA): TGCAGTGCTACGGCTGACGTCTCTAATGAAAAACTGTTTTTT. The gene calls are TRBV20-1 and TRBJ1-4, with D uncertain. The CDR3 has 14 amino acids. In germline, CDR1 is DFQATT, CDR2 SNEGSKA (reference sequence). V shed 4 bases and J shed 3 bases, with 12 bases lying between them.

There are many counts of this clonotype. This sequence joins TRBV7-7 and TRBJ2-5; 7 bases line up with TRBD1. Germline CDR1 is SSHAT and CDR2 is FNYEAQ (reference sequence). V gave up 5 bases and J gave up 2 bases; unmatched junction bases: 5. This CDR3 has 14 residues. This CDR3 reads CASSPTGFQETQYF. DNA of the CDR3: TGTGCCAGCAGCCCGACAGGGTTTCAAGAGACCCAGTACTTC.

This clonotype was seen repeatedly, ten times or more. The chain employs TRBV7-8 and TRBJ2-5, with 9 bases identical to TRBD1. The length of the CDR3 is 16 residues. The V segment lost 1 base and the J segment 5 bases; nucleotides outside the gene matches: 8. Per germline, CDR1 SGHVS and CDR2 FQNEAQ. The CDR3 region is CASSLVNRGRGETQYF. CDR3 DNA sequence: TGTGCCAGCAGCTTAGTGAACAGGGGGCGAGGGGAGACCCAGTACTTC.

The CDR3 coding sequence is TGCGCCAGCAGCCAAGATCTGAGGGGTACAGGAGGAAAAGCTTTCTTT. Its translation: CASSQDLRGTGGKAFF. J is TRBJ1-1 and V is TRBV4-3, with D perhaps TRBD1 (5 bases). The CDR3 spans 16 residues. Germline assignment: CDR1 LGHNA and CDR2 YSLEER. Trimming cost V 0 bases and J 9 bases, with 20 bases left between them.

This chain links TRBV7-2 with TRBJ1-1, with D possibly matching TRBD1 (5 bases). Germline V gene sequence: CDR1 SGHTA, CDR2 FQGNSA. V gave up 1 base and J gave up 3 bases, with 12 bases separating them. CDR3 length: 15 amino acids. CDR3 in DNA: TGTGCCAGCAGCTTAGAGGGGAGTCGGGACACTGAAGCTTTCTTT. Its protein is CASSLEGSRDTEAFF.

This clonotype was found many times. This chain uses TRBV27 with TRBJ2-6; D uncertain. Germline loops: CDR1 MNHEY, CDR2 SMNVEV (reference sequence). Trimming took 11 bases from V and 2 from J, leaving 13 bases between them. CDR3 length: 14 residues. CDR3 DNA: TGTGCCCCCCGTCAGGTGGCTGGGGCCAACGTCCTGACTTTC. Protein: CAPRQVAGANVLTF.

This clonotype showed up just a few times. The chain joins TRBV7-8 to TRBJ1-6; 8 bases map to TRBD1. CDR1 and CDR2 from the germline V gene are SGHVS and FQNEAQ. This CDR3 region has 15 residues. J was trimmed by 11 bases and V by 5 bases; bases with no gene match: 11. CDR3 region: CASSPSTGGSTPLHF. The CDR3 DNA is TGTGCCAGCAGCCCAAGCACAGGGGGATCGACACCCCTCCACTTT.

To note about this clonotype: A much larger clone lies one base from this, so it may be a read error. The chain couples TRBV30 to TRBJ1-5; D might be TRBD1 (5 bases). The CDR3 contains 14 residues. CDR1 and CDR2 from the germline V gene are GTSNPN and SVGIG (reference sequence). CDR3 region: CARSHGTGNQPQHF. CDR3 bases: TGTGCCCGGAGTCACGGGACCGGCAATCAGCCCCAGCATTTT.

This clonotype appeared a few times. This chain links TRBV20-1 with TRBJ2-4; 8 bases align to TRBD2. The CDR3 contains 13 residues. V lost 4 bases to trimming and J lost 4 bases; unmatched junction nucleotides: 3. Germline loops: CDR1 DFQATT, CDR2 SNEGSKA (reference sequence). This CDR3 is CSAISGAKNIQYF. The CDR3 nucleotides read TGCAGTGCTATTAGCGGGGCAAAAAACATTCAGTACTTC.

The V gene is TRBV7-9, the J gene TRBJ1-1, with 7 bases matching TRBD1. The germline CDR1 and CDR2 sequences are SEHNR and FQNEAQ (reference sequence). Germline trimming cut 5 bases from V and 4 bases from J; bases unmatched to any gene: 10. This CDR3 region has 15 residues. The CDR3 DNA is TGTGCCAGCAGCAACACAGGGGTGGGTGGCACTGAAGCTTTCTTT. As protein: CASSNTGVGGTEAFF.

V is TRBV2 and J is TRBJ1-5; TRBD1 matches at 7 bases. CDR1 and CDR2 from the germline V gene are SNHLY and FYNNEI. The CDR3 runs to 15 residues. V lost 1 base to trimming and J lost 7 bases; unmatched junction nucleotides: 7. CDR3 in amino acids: CASSEEGAANQPQHF. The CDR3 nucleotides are TGTGCCAGCAGTGAAGAGGGGGCAGCTAACCAGCCCCAGCATTTT. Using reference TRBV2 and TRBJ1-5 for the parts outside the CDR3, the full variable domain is EPEVTQTPSHQVTQMGQEVILRCVPISNHLYFYWYRQILGQKVEFLVSFYNNEISEKSEIFDDQFSVERPDGSNFTLKIRSTKLEDSAMYFCASSEEGAANQPQHFGDGTRLSIL.

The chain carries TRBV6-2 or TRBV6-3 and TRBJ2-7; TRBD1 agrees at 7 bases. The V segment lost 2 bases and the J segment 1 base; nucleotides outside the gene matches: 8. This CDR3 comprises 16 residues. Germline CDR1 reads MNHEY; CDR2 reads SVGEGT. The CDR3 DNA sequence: TGTGCCAGCAGTTACAGCCGGGACAGACCGTCCTACGAGCAGTACTTC. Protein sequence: CASSYSRDRPSYEQYF.

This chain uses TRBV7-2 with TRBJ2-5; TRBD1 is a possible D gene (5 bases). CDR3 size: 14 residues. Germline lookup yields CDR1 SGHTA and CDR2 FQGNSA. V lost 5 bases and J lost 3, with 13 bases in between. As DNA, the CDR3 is TGTGCCAGCAGCGTGCGACCCAGGGAAGAGACCCAGTACTTC. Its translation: CASSVRPREETQYF.

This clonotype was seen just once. For the CDR3, the DNA is TGCGCCAGCAGCTTGGAGACTTCCACAGATACGCAGTATTTT. It is translated as CASSLETSTDTQYF. V and J are TRBV5-1 and TRBJ2-3; D call uncertain. This CDR3 region has 14 residues. The germline V gene has CDR1 SGHRS and CDR2 YFSETQ. The ends were cut back, 0 bases at V and 2 bases at J, with 7 bases in the middle.

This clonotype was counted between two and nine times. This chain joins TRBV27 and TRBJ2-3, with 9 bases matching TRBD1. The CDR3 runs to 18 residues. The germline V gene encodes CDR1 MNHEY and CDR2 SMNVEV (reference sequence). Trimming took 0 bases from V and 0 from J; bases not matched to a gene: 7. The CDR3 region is CASSLSAPGQGSTDTQYF. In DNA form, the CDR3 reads TGTGCCAGCAGTTTATCCGCGCCGGGACAGGGAAGCACAGATACGCAGTATTTT.

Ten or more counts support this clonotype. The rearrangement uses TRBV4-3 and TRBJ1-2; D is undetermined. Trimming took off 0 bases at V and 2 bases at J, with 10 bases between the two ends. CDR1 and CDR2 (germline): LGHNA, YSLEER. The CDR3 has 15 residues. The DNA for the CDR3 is TGCGCCAGCAGCCAAGATGTTTCAGGAAACTATGGCTACACCTTC. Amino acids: CASSQDVSGNYGYTF.

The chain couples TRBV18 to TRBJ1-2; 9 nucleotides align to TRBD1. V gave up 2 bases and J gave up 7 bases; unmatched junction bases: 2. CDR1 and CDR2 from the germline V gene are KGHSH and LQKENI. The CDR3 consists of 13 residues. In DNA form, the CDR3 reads TGTGCCAGCTCACCAAGGACAGGGGCTGGCTACACCTTC. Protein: CASSPRTGAGYTF.

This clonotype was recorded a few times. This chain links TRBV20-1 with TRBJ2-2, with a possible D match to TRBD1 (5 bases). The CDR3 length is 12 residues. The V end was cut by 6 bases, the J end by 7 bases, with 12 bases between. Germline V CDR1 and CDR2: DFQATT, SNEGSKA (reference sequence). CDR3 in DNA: TGCAGTGCCGCAGGGAATGGCGGGGAGCTGTTTTTT. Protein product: CSAAGNGGELFF.

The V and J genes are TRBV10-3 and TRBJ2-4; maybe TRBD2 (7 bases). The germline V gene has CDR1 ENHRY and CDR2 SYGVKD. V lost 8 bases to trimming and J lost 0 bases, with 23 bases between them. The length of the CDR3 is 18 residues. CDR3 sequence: CAISQRGGPSLAKNIQYF. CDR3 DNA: TGTGCCATCTCCCAGAGGGGGGGGCCCTCCCTAGCCAAAAACATTCAGTACTTC.

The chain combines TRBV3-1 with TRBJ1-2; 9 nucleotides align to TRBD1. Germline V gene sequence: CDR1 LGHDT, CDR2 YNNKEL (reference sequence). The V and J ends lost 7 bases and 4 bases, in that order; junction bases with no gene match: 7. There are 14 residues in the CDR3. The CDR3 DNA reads TGTGCCAGCACTCAGGGACAGGGAGGCTATGGCTACACCTTC. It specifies CASTQGQGGYGYTF.

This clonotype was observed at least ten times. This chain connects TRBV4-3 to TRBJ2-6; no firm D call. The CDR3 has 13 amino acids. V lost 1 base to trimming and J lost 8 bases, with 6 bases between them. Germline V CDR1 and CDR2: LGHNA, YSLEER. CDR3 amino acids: CASSQAETNVLTF. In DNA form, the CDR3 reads TGCGCCAGCAGCCAAGCTGAAACCAACGTCCTGACTTTC.